The 25 T cell receptor beta chains reported below all come from one sample, sequenced in a study of blood T cell repertoires in COVID-19. Measured with immunoSEQ multiplex PCR; TCRdb has only the in-frame clones, and not every one. Of roughly 120,000 clones listed, 65% to 85% are singletons. Sequencing was done on a sample of peripheral blood. These receptors originate from a man between 65 and 85 years old with acute or convalescent COVID-19.

CDR3 coding DNA: TGTGCCAGCAGTTTATTGGCAGGGGCGGGTCAGCCCCAGCATTTT. It codes for CASSLLAGAGQPQHF. This chain joins TRBV27 and TRBJ1-5; TRBD1 might be the D (6 bases). V lost 1 base and J lost 6, with 13 bases in between. CDR1 is MNHEY and CDR2 is SMNVEV in the germline V gene (reference sequence). The CDR3 sequence is 15 residues long.

The gene calls are TRBV6-6 and TRBJ1-1; 9 nucleotides line up with TRBD1. Germline values: CDR1 MNHNY, CDR2 SVGAGI (reference sequence). The CDR3 length is 16 residues. The V gene end was trimmed by 0 bases and the J gene end by 6 bases; junction bases not matched to a gene: 8. CDR3 DNA: TGTGCCAGCAGTTACTCAACGACAGGGGGTACGCCTGAAGCTTTCTTT. Translating gives CASSYSTTGGTPEAFF.

This clone was seen a single time. V is TRBV5-1 and J is TRBJ2-3; 12 nucleotides line up with TRBD2. The trim removed 6 bases at V and 4 bases at J, leaving 3 bases unmatched. There are 14 residues in the CDR3. Germline loops: CDR1 SGHRS, CDR2 YFSETQ. This CDR3 is CASNLAGGADTQYF. CDR3 DNA sequence: TGCGCCAGCAATCTAGCGGGGGGGGCAGATACGCAGTATTTT. Looking up the rest from reference TRBV5-1 and TRBJ2-3 gives the full variable domain: KAGVTQTPRYLIKTRGQQVTLSCSPISGHRSVSWYQQTPGQGLQFLFEYFSETQRNKGNFPGRFSGRQFSNSRSEMNVSTLELGDSALYLCASNLAGGADTQYFGPGTRLTVL.

The gene calls are TRBV10-3 and TRBJ1-6; 7 bases match TRBD1. This CDR3 comprises 14 residues. V lost 4 bases, J lost 4 bases, and 1 base stayed unmatched. CDR1 ENHRY and CDR2 SYGVKD come from the germline V gene. This chain's CDR3 is CAISAGQYNSPLHF. The CDR3 nucleotides read TGTGCCATCAGTGCGGGACAGTATAATTCACCCCTCCACTTT.

This clone came up once. The rearrangement links TRBV28 to TRBJ1-2, with D perhaps matching TRBD1 (5 bases). The germline gives CDR1 MDHEN, CDR2 SYDVKM. V was pared by 3 bases and J by 8 bases, with 10 bases between. The CDR3 loop spans 12 amino acids. The CDR3 DNA reads TGTGCCAGCAGTTTCAGGGTAGGAGGCTACACCTTC. Its protein is CASSFRVGGYTF.

V and J are TRBV3-1 (or the pseudogene TRBV3-2) and TRBJ1-6; TRBD1 might be the D (5 bases). This CDR3 contains 14 residues. Deletions cut 5 bases from V and 7 bases from J, with 12 bases between. From germline, CDR1 is LGHDT and CDR2 YNNKEL (reference sequence). The CDR3, as DNA: TGTGCCAGCAGCTTCAGGGAACCCAATTCACCCCTCCACTTT. As protein: CASSFREPNSPLHF.

The chain links TRBV4-2 to TRBJ1-2; 9 bases line up with TRBD1. Germline CDR1 and CDR2: LGHNA and YNFKEQ. The junction had 3 bases not matched to a gene; V was cut back by 0 bases and J by 4 bases. CDR3 length: 15 residues. Written as DNA, the CDR3 is TGTGCCAGCAGCCAAGATGTGACAGGGGGCTATGGCTACACCTTC. Protein sequence: CASSQDVTGGYGYTF.

This chain uses TRBV6-1 with TRBJ1-2; 8 nucleotides align to TRBD1. This CDR3 spans 14 amino acids. The junction had 6 bases not matched to a gene; V was cut back by 2 bases and J by 7 bases. The germline CDR1 and CDR2 sequences are MNHNS and SASEGT. The CDR3 sequence is CASSERGTGGGYTF. The CDR3 bases are TGTGCCAGCAGTGAAAGAGGGACAGGCGGTGGCTACACCTTC.

CDR3 in amino acids: CASRLVTPWTGELFF. In DNA form, the CDR3 reads TGTGCAAGTCGCTTAGTCACTCCTTGGACCGGGGAGCTGTTTTTT. V usage is TRBV12-2 and J usage is TRBJ2-2; TRBD2, the table's D call, was not compared with the DNA. TRBV12-2 represents a pseudogene. This CDR3 is built from 15 residues.

V is TRBV2 and J is TRBJ2-7, with 10 bases aligning to TRBD1. The CDR3 contains 17 residues. CDR1 SNHLY and CDR2 FYNNEI come from the germline V gene. V lost 7 bases to trimming and J lost 1 base; unmatched junction nucleotides: 13. CDR3 sequence (DNA): TGTGCCAGCACCAAGACAGGGGGCGCCGATCTGTCCTACGAGCAGTACTTC. Its protein is CASTKTGGADLSYEQYF.

The rearrangement links TRBV6-5 to TRBJ2-5; TRBD1 matches 10 bases. Germline values: CDR1 MNHEY, CDR2 SVGAGI. After removal of 8 bases from V and 7 bases from J, the junction contained 7 bases not matched to a gene. CDR3 length: 13 amino acids. The CDR3 sequence: CASLDRGVRTQYF. The CDR3 DNA follows: TGTGCCAGCTTGGACAGGGGGGTTCGGACCCAGTACTTC.

The V call is TRBV12-3 or TRBV12-4, the J call TRBJ1-3; D is uncertain. Trimming took off 6 bases at V and 5 bases at J, with 5 bases between the two ends. The CDR3 has 11 amino acids. CDR3 sequence reads: CASSHRNTIYF. The CDR3 coding sequence is TGTGCCAGCAGCCACAGAAACACCATATATTTT.

The CDR3 DNA is TGTGCCAGCAGCCCGACAGTAGGGGATCCCTATGGCTACACCTTC. This encodes CASSPTVGDPYGYTF. The chain links TRBV7-2 to TRBJ1-2; D is perhaps TRBD1 (5 bases). The CDR3 runs to 15 residues. V lost 5 bases, J lost 4 bases, and 17 bases lay in between. CDR1 is SGHTA and CDR2 is FQGNSA in the germline V gene.

This sequence joins TRBV19 and TRBJ1-1; no definite D call. Trimming shortened V by 6 bases and J by 2 bases, and 13 bases separated the two germline ends. The CDR3 spans 14 residues. Germline V CDR1 and CDR2: LNHDA, SQIVND (reference sequence). The CDR3 DNA reads TGTGCCAGTAGCCACTGGTCAGGAAACACTGAAGCTTTCTTT. This gives the protein CASSHWSGNTEAFF.

The V call is TRBV6-5, the J call TRBJ2-5; TRBD1 agrees at 9 bases. CDR3 length equals 15 residues. V shed 7 bases and J 3 bases; nucleotides not matched to a gene: 9. Germline lookup yields CDR1 MNHEY and CDR2 SVGAGI. The CDR3 loop reads CASILGQGIEETQYF. DNA of the CDR3: TGTGCCAGCATCCTCGGACAGGGGATCGAAGAGACCCAGTACTTC.

This chain uses TRBV29-1 with TRBJ1-2, with D perhaps matching TRBD1 (5 bases). This CDR3 comprises 14 residues. The germline CDR1 and CDR2 sequences are SQVTM and ANQGSEA. Trimming pared 6 bases from V and 5 bases from J, leaving 19 bases between. This CDR3 reads CSVPHGGGVYGYTF. In DNA form, the CDR3 reads TGCAGCGTCCCCCACGGGGGGGGTGTTTATGGCTACACCTTC.

This clone is a singleton in its sample. The gene calls are TRBV5-5 and TRBJ2-5; 7 bases align to TRBD1. Germline CDR1 and CDR2: SGHKS and YYEKEE (reference sequence). V shed 0 bases and J 2 bases; nucleotides not matched to a gene: 7. The CDR3 consists of 16 residues. In DNA, the CDR3 is TGTGCCAGCAGCTTGGCGAGACAGGGCGGGCAAGAGACCCAGTACTTC. Protein sequence: CASSLARQGGQETQYF.

The gene calls are TRBV18 and TRBJ2-3; 8 bases align to TRBD1. Germline V gene lookup returns CDR1 KGHSH and CDR2 LQKENI. V shed 2 bases and J 14 bases; nucleotides not matched to a gene: 9. This CDR3 is built from 13 residues. The CDR3 DNA is TGTGCCAGCTCACCATCGGACAGGGTATTAAGGTATTTT. Translation: CASSPSDRVLRYF.

The table lists this clone with a count of one. Other nucleotide sequences in the sample specify the same CDR3. The rearrangement links TRBV6-5 to TRBJ1-1, with a possible D match to TRBD1 (5 bases). CDR3 length: 14 residues. Trimming left V 4 bases short and J 0 bases short, with 9 bases between. Germline CDR1 is MNHEY and CDR2 is SVGAGI. The CDR3 DNA follows: TGTGCCAGCAGTTCCCTGACAGTGAACACTGAAGCTTTCTTT. Its translation is CASSSLTVNTEAFF.

The gene calls are TRBV5-6 and TRBJ2-3; maybe TRBD1 (5 bases). Germline assignment: CDR1 SGHDT and CDR2 YYEEEE. The CDR3 runs 15 residues. Deletions cut 4 bases from V and 0 bases from J, with 12 bases between. This CDR3 reads CASSPGLLSTDTQYF. For the CDR3, the DNA is TGTGCCAGCAGCCCAGGGCTCTTAAGCACAGATACGCAGTATTTT.

The chain employs TRBV5-4 and TRBJ2-6; D is uncertain. Trimming removed 0 bases at V and 0 bases at J, with 4 bases between. CDR1 and CDR2 from the germline V gene are SGHNT and YYREEE (reference sequence). This CDR3 has 15 amino acids. The CDR3 loop is CASSLGASGANVLTF. The CDR3 DNA reads TGTGCCAGCAGCTTGGGGGCCTCTGGGGCCAACGTCCTGACTTTC.

The chain is built from TRBV6-6 and TRBJ2-2; 10 bases align to TRBD2. The CDR3 is made up of 19 amino acids. The trim removed 5 bases at V and 6 bases at J, leaving 18 bases unmatched. The V gene's germline CDR1 is MNHNY and CDR2 SVGAGI (reference sequence). CDR3 sequence (DNA): TGTGCCAGCAGTCCACGGACTACAGCGGGGGGGCAATCCGCCGGGGAGCTGTTTTTT. Its translation: CASSPRTTAGGQSAGELFF.

The CDR3 nucleotides are TGTGCCGGGGCCCCGGGACTAGCGGCCCGGGAGCTGTTTTTT. Residues: CAGAPGLAARELFF. The rearrangement uses TRBV2 and TRBJ2-2; 11 bases are shared with TRBD2. V was clipped by 11 bases and J by 9 bases; unmatched bases: 11. Germline CDR1 and CDR2: SNHLY and FYNNEI. The CDR3 has 14 residues. Drawing the rest from reference TRBV2 and TRBJ2-2, the complete variable domain is EPEVTQTPSHQVTQMGQEVILRCVPISNHLYFYWYRQILGQKVEFLVSFYNNEISEKSEIFDDQFSVERPDGSNFTLKIRSTKLEDSAMYFCAGAPGLAARELFFGEGSRLTVL.

This clone was observed a handful of times. The rearrangement joins TRBV6-1 to TRBJ1-6; weak D call: TRBD1 (5 bases). Germline loops: CDR1 MNHNS, CDR2 SASEGT. This CDR3 spans 18 amino acids. The V end was cut by 2 bases, the J end by 0 bases, with 14 bases between. This CDR3 is CASSEIGHLSSYNSPLHF. The CDR3 nucleotides are TGTGCCAGCAGTGAAATCGGACACCTGAGCTCCTATAATTCACCCCTCCACTTT.

The V and J genes are TRBV6-2 or TRBV6-3 and TRBJ2-1; D uncertain. The ends were cut back, 5 bases at V and 7 bases at J, with 9 bases in the middle. Germline CDR1 is MNHEY and CDR2 is SVGEGT. CDR3 length: 12 residues. CDR3 amino acids: CASSRAFNEQFF. The CDR3 DNA sequence: TGTGCCAGCAGTCGCGCCTTTAATGAGCAGTTCTTC.